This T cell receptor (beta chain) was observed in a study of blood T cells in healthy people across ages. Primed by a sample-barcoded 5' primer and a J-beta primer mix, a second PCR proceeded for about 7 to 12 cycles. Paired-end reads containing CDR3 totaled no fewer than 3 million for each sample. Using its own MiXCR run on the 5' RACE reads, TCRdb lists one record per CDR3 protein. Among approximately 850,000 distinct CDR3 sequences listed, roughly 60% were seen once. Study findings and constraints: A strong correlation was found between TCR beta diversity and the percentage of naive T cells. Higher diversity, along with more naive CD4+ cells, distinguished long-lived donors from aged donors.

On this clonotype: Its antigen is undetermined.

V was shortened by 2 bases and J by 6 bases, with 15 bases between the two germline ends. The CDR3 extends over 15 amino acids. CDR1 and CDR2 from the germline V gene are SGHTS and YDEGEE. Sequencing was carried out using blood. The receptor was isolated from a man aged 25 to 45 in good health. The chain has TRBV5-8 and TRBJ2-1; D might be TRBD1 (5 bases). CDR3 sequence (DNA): TGTGCCAGCAGCTTAGGACACCTCAAGGGCAATGAGCAGTTCTTC. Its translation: CASSLGHLKGNEQFF.